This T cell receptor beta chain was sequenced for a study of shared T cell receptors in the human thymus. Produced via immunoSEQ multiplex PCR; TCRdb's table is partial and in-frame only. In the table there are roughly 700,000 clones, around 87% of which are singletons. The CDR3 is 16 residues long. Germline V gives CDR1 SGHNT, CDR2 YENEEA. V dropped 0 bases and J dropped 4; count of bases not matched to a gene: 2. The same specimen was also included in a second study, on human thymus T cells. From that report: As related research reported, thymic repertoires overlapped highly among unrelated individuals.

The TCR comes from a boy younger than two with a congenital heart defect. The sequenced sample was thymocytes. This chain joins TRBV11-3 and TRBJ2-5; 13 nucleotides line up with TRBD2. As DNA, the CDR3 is TGTGCCAGCAGCTTAGAACTAGCGGGAGGGGGAGAGACCCAGTACTTC. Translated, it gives CASSLELAGGGETQYF.